One and the same sample provided the 32 T cell receptor beta chains below, sequenced in a study of blood T cells in healthy people across ages. The authors ran a second PCR of about 6 to 11 cycles using a sample-barcoded 5' primer and a J-beta primer mix. TCRdb ran MiXCR on the 5' RACE reads and lists one entry per CDR3 protein. The sample yields 1.5 million to 2 million distinct CDR3 sequences, about two fifths seen once. The source material was blood. These receptor sequences come from a human donor in good health.

The chain links TRBV28 to TRBJ1-4; unclear D gene. CDR1 MDHEN and CDR2 SYDVKM come from the germline V gene. Trimming removed 4 bases at V and 8 bases at J, with 14 bases between. The CDR3 covers 14 residues. CDR3 bases: TGTGCCAGCAGTTCCCACTCGGCCGGGGAAAAACTGTTTTTT. Amino acids: CASSSHSAGEKLFF.

This clonotype has only a few counts. The chain uses TRBV20-1 and TRBJ2-7; TRBD1 aligns across 8 bases. Germline-derived CDR1 and CDR2 are DFQATT and SNEGSKA (reference sequence). Trimming at V came to 5 bases and at J to 5 bases, leaving 11 bases not matched to a gene. The CDR3 runs to 14 residues. The CDR3 protein is CSADGQGLVNEQYF. CDR3 DNA: TGCAGTGCTGACGGACAGGGCCTTGTGAACGAGCAGTACTTC.

This clonotype has only one observation. This chain uses TRBV7-2 with TRBJ2-1; D uncertain. V was cut by 4 bases and J by 6 bases, with 16 bases left in between. Germline CDR1 and CDR2: SGHTA and FQGNSA. There are 15 residues in the CDR3. CDR3 coding DNA: TGTGCCAGCAGCTATTACTGGGGTCAGTTCAATGAGCAGTTCTTC. Translating gives CASSYYWGQFNEQFF.

This clonotype has more than one count but fewer than ten. The chain carries TRBV27 and TRBJ2-1; TRBD2 is a possible D gene (5 bases). This CDR3 comprises 16 residues. V shed 1 base and J shed 7 bases, with 17 bases lying between them. CDR1 MNHEY and CDR2 SMNVEV come from the germline V gene (reference sequence). The chain's CDR3 is CASSLFGSGKGNEQFF. DNA of the CDR3: TGTGCCAGCAGTTTATTTGGGAGCGGAAAGGGAAATGAGCAGTTCTTC.

The rearrangement links TRBV20-1 to TRBJ2-4; 8 nucleotides match TRBD2. V dropped 4 bases and J dropped 13; count of bases not matched to a gene: 18. Germline V lookup: CDR1 DFQATT, CDR2 SNEGSKA (reference sequence). This CDR3 is 15 amino acids long. This chain's CDR3 is CSANRGGYSYNEQYF. DNA of the CDR3: TGCAGTGCTAACCGCGGGGGGTATTCCTACAATGAGCAGTACTTC.

The chain couples TRBV4-3 to TRBJ1-3; D not resolved. Trimming removed 4 bases at V and 4 bases at J, with 11 bases between. Germline assignment: CDR1 LGHNA and CDR2 YSLEER. CDR3 length: 14 residues. CDR3 coding DNA: TGCGCCAGCAGCCCGGGCCGAGGGGGAAACACCATATATTTT. Residues: CASSPGRGGNTIYF.

The chain employs TRBV7-2 and TRBJ2-1; D is possibly TRBD2 (5 bases). The germline CDR1 and CDR2 sequences are SGHTA and FQGNSA. This CDR3 comprises 20 residues. V dropped 3 bases and J dropped 9 bases, with 33 bases sitting between them. In nucleotides, the CDR3 is TGTGCCAGCAGCTTCCCCATTAGTCTCTACCGGGTAGTTGTTCGGGGTGAGCAGTTCTTC. Translation: CASSFPISLYRVVVRGEQFF.

The chain couples TRBV7-8 to TRBJ2-1, with a possible D match to TRBD1 (5 bases). This CDR3 region has 16 residues. V was cut by 2 bases and J by 5 bases, with 16 bases left in between. Germline assignment: CDR1 SGHVS and CDR2 FQNEAQ. The CDR3 DNA is TGTGCCAGCAGCTTAAAGGGGCGACGGAGCGACAATGAGCAGTTCTTC. Translating it yields CASSLKGRRSDNEQFF.

The J gene is TRBJ2-7, the V gene TRBV6-2 or TRBV6-3, with 10 nucleotides matching TRBD1. V lost 6 bases to trimming and J lost 1 base; unmatched junction nucleotides: 6. This CDR3 has 15 residues. Germline loops: CDR1 MNHEY, CDR2 SVGEGT. The DNA of the CDR3 is TGTGCCAGCAGCCGCGTGGGACAGGGGTCCTACGAGCAGTACTTC. The encoded protein is CASSRVGQGSYEQYF.

The V call is TRBV6-5, the J call TRBJ1-1, with a tentative D call TRBD1 (6 bases). Germline values: CDR1 MNHEY, CDR2 SVGAGI. The CDR3 runs 12 residues. Trimming stripped 6 bases from V and 8 bases from J, with 13 bases between. CDR3 sequence: CASSRGPGEAFF. In nucleotides, the CDR3 is TGTGCCAGCAGCAGGGGACCCGGAGAAGCTTTCTTT.

This chain links TRBV7-9 with TRBJ1-2, with TRBD1 matching over 7 bases. The CDR3 length is 12 residues. Trimming cost V 5 bases and J 7 bases; bases outside gene matches: 4. The germline V gene has CDR1 SEHNR and CDR2 FQNEAQ (reference sequence). CDR3 residues: CASSRDSGGYTF. Here the CDR3 DNA reads TGTGCCAGCAGCCGGGACAGTGGTGGCTACACCTTC.

This clonotype was detected only a few times. V gene TRBV10-3 combines with J gene TRBJ2-7, with TRBD2 identical over 8 bases. This CDR3 has 12 residues. Germline assignment: CDR1 ENHRY and CDR2 SYGVKD. The CDR3 reads CATRAGGDEQYF. CDR3 in DNA: TGTGCTACGAGGGCGGGGGGCGACGAGCAGTACTTC.

This clonotype turned up a few times. The chain couples TRBV7-6 to TRBJ2-1; D call uncertain. The CDR3 extends over 12 amino acids. The V gene lost 4 bases and the J gene lost 9 bases, with 10 bases spanning the gap. Per germline, CDR1 SGHVS and CDR2 FNYEAQ. In DNA form, the CDR3 reads TGTGCCAGCAGCTCGCAAATACTTGAGCAGTTCTTC. Translated, it gives CASSSQILEQFF.

This chain joins TRBV20-1 and TRBJ2-4, with 8 bases aligning to TRBD1. The J call may not be correct, given that the DNA end is closer to TRBJ2-7. This CDR3 spans 13 amino acids. The germline gives CDR1 DFQATT, CDR2 SNEGSKA (reference sequence). CDR3 residues: CSATTDRDYEQYF. DNA for the CDR3: TGCAGTGCTACGACGGACAGGGACTACGAGCAGTACTTC.

This chain connects TRBV4-1 to TRBJ2-1; no reliable D call. Looked up from germline, CDR1 is MGHRA and CDR2 is YSYEKL. The CDR3 contains 13 residues. Trimming stripped 1 base from V and 9 bases from J, with 10 bases between. The CDR3 sequence: CASSQGFLGEQFF. CDR3 DNA sequence: TGCGCCAGCAGCCAAGGTTTTTTGGGTGAGCAGTTCTTC.

The chain combines TRBV20-1 with TRBJ1-3; 7 nucleotides align to TRBD1. Germline V gene sequence: CDR1 DFQATT, CDR2 SNEGSKA (reference sequence). The CDR3 consists of 12 residues. With V trimmed by 6 bases and J by 4 bases, 3 bases remained unmatched. The CDR3 region has the DNA TGCAGTGCGCCGGGACAGGGAAACACCATATATTTT. Its protein is CSAPGQGNTIYF.

A few counts support this clonotype. The chain is built from TRBV12-3 or TRBV12-4 and TRBJ2-6, with a possible D match to TRBD1 (5 bases). The CDR3 totals 15 residues. V dropped 7 bases and J dropped 1 base, with 11 bases sitting between them. The CDR3 DNA follows: TGTGCCAGCACCGAAGCAGGGTCTGGGGCCAACGTCCTGACTTTC. Translated, it gives CASTEAGSGANVLTF.

The J gene is TRBJ2-3, the V gene TRBV19; maybe TRBD2 (5 bases). The CDR3 consists of 14 residues. Germline CDR1 LNHDA, CDR2 SQIVND (reference sequence). The V gene lost 5 bases and the J gene lost 2 bases, with 11 bases spanning the gap. The CDR3 reads CASSGLETTDTQYF. CDR3 bases: TGTGCCAGTAGTGGACTCGAAACCACAGATACGCAGTATTTT.

The J gene is TRBJ1-2, the V gene TRBV7-2; the D gene is possibly TRBD1 (5 bases). Per the germline V gene, CDR1 is SGHTA and CDR2 is FQGNSA. V dropped 0 bases and J dropped 6 bases, with 11 bases sitting between them. The CDR3 totals 14 residues. CDR3 sequence (DNA): TGTGCCAGCAGCTTAGCCGCACCGGGACATGGCTACACCTTC. Its translation is CASSLAAPGHGYTF.

The V and J genes are TRBV29-1 and TRBJ2-5; 10 positions match TRBD1. After removal of 7 bases from V and 2 bases from J, the junction contained 10 bases not matched to a gene. The CDR3 length is 15 residues. The germline gives CDR1 SQVTM, CDR2 ANQGSEA. The CDR3 DNA follows: TGCAGCGCCTTGGACAGGGGGAGAAGTCAAGAGACCCAGTACTTC. Translation: CSALDRGRSQETQYF.

The V gene is TRBV7-2, the J gene TRBJ1-5; D is unclear. Germline CDR1 SGHTA, CDR2 FQGNSA. The CDR3 loop spans 13 amino acids. V was pared by 3 bases and J by 5 bases, with 8 bases between. Here the CDR3 reads CASSFDMDQPQHF. The CDR3 nucleotides read TGTGCCAGCAGCTTCGACATGGATCAGCCCCAGCATTTT.

A few counts support this clonotype. The chain couples TRBV5-6 to TRBJ2-3, with D possibly TRBD1 on 6 matching bases. Germline values: CDR1 SGHDT, CDR2 YYEEEE. The CDR3 has 18 amino acids. Trimming shortened V by 4 bases and J by 0 bases, and 21 bases separated the two germline ends. In nucleotides, the CDR3 is TGTGCCAGCAGCCCCGGTCGATTTGCAGGGGCTAGCACAGATACGCAGTATTTT. The encoded protein is CASSPGRFAGASTDTQYF.

This clonotype has just a few counts. This chain connects TRBV20-1 to TRBJ2-7; TRBD2 is a possible D gene (5 bases). Per the germline V gene, CDR1 is DFQATT and CDR2 is SNEGSKA (reference sequence). V lost 0 bases and J lost 4, with 10 bases in between. The CDR3 totals 13 residues. CDR3 region: CSARDYRGYEQYF. In DNA, the CDR3 is TGCAGTGCTAGAGATTACCGGGGTTACGAGCAGTACTTC.

Written as DNA, the CDR3 is TGTGCCAGCCTTCCTCCGGGACAGAGGGTGACCCTCGGAGCGGCAGATACGCAGTATTTT. It encodes CASLPPGQRVTLGAADTQYF. This chain links TRBV7-9 with TRBJ2-3, with 7 bases that match TRBD1. The CDR3 consists of 20 residues. Germline V gives CDR1 SEHNR, CDR2 FQNEAQ (reference sequence). J lost 4 bases, V lost 8 bases, and 27 bases had no gene match. Supplemented by reference TRBV7-9 and TRBJ2-3, the full variable domain reads DTGVSQNPRHKITKRGQNVTFRCDPISEHNRLYWYRQTLGQGPEFLTYFQNEAQLEKSRLLSDRFSAERPKGSFSTLEIQRTEQGDSAMYLCASLPPGQRVTLGAADTQYFGPGTRLTVL.

The rearrangement uses TRBV20-1 and TRBJ2-3; no definite D call. V was shortened by 5 bases and J by 4 bases, with 10 bases between the two germline ends. The CDR3 loop spans 12 amino acids. Germline values: CDR1 DFQATT, CDR2 SNEGSKA (reference sequence). In DNA, the CDR3 is TGCAGTGCTGAATCTTCGTCAGATACGCAGTATTTT. This encodes CSAESSSDTQYF.

The chain combines TRBV19 with TRBJ2-1; TRBD1 agrees at 7 bases. Germline V gene data show CDR1 as LNHDA and CDR2 as SQIVND (reference sequence). The CDR3 length is 13 residues. For the CDR3, the DNA is TGTGCTACGGCCGGACAGGTAGTTAATGAGCAGTTCTTC. This encodes CATAGQVVNEQFF.

This clonotype was counted only a few times. The J gene is TRBJ1-1, the V gene TRBV7-3; D ambiguous. Germline CDR1 and CDR2: SGHTA and FQGTGA. V lost 5 bases and J lost 3, with 10 bases in between. The CDR3 extends over 13 amino acids. Here the CDR3 DNA reads TGTGCCAGCAGCCCAGACACCTACACTGAAGCTTTCTTT. Translated, it gives CASSPDTYTEAFF.

The chain recombines TRBV5-1 with TRBJ2-1; a weak D match, TRBD1 (6 bases). The CDR3 length is 16 residues. Between the trimmed V and J ends, which lost 2 bases and 8 bases, there was a span of 20 bases. In germline, CDR1 is SGHRS, CDR2 YFSETQ. The CDR3 DNA follows: TGCGCCAGCAGCTTCCCTAAGGGTTCCTCAGGGGATGAGCAGTTCTTC. Encoded protein: CASSFPKGSSGDEQFF.

This chain joins TRBV12-3 or TRBV12-4 and TRBJ2-5; tentatively, D is TRBD1 or TRBD2 (6 bases each). The J call is uncertain, as TRBJ2-7 better fits the DNA end. The CDR3 loop spans 13 amino acids. This CDR3 reads CASVRQGTDEQYF. The CDR3 DNA sequence: TGTGCCAGCGTTCGGCAGGGGACTGACGAGCAGTACTTC.

This clonotype was seen only a few times. The chain couples TRBV7-2 to TRBJ2-7; D might be TRBD2 (6 bases). The CDR3 runs to 13 residues. Germline values: CDR1 SGHTA, CDR2 FQGNSA. The V end was cut by 4 bases, the J end by 3 bases, with 10 bases between. The CDR3 DNA follows: TGTGCCAGCAGCTCTCTGGGGGGCTACGAGCAGTACTTC. Translated: CASSSLGGYEQYF.

The chain combines TRBV4-3 with TRBJ2-6; TRBD1 matches at 12 bases. Germline-derived CDR1 and CDR2 are LGHNA and YSLEER. CDR3 size: 20 residues. V was clipped by 1 base and J by 8 bases; unmatched bases: 15. The chain's CDR3 is CASSQGYPGQGARGTNVLTF. The CDR3 DNA reads TGCGCCAGCAGCCAAGGATATCCGGGACAGGGGGCGCGCGGGACCAACGTCCTGACTTTC.

This clonotype was found a few times. The germline gene is not matched at one end of the junction; a read error may be the cause. V gene TRBV5-1 combines with J gene TRBJ2-5, with 8 bases aligning to TRBD1. The CDR3 is made up of 14 amino acids. The V gene's germline CDR1 is SGHRS and CDR2 YFSETQ. CDR3 residues: CASRPGQGGETQYF. The CDR3 DNA is TGTGCCTCACGGCCTGGACAGGGCGGGGAGACCCAGTACTTC.